Sequencing of this TCR beta chain was carried out in a study of OX40 agonist ivuxolimab in advanced cancers. Overall study context: Partial responses were observed in three patients, of whom one had hepatocellular carcinoma and two had cutaneous melanoma.

This CDR3 contains 18 residues. In germline, CDR1 is SGHAT, CDR2 FQNNGV. Losses at the gene ends were 2 bases for V and 1 base for J; bases not matched to a gene: 6. In the case of this clone: Its specificity is unknown.

The table came from immunoSEQ multiplex PCR; TCRdb's copy has only in-frame clones and leaves some out. The sample yields tens of thousands of clones, approximately 89% seen once. Findings and limits, study-wide: Partial responders receiving 0.1-3.0 mg/kg showed among the lowest clonal expansion.

The sample was CD4+ or CD8+ T cells sorted from blood, taken in a trial of the OX40 agonist ivuxolimab. The chain recombines TRBV11-2 with TRBJ2-5; TRBD2 matches at 14 bases. This receptor was identified in an adult with an advanced solid tumor such as melanoma, head and neck, liver or kidney cancer. The CDR3 DNA is TGTGCCAGCAGCTTACAACCGGGACTAGCGGGGGCCCAAGAGACCCAGTACTTC. It codes for CASSLQPGLAGAQETQYF.